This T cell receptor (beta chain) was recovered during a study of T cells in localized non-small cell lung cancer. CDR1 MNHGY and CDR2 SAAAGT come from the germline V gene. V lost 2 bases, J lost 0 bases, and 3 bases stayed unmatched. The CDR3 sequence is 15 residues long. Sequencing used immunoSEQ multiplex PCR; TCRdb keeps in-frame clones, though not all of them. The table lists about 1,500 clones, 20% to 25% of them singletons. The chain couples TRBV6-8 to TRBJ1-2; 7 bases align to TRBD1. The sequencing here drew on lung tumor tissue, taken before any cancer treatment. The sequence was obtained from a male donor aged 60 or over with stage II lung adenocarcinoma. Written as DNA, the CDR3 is TGTGCCAGCAGTTACACGGGGACAGCTAACTATGGCTACACCTTC. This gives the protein CASSYTGTANYGYTF.